These 15 T cell receptor beta chains were sequenced from one sample in a study of shared clonotypes between healthy human individuals. Here immunoSEQ multiplex PCR was the method, and the copy in TCRdb shows in-frame clones only, minus some. The sample yields about 2.3 million clones, 85% to 95% seen once. The specimen was naive CD4+ T cells from PBMCs. Subset described: CD45RA+ positively selected. Source of these receptors: a man aged 18 to 29 in good health. Some clones in this sample may be carry-over from other donors' samples.

Regarding this clone: Other DNA sequences in this sample translate to the same CDR3. The chain uses TRBV11-2 and TRBJ2-1, with D possibly TRBD2 on 6 matching bases. V lost 3 bases, J lost 6 bases, and 9 bases lay in between. Germline CDR1 is SGHAT and CDR2 is FQNNGV. The CDR3 is 13 residues long. CDR3 nucleotides: TGTGCCAGCAGCTTGGGACTTCCCAATGAGCAGTTCTTC. Protein product: CASSLGLPNEQFF.

The rearrangement uses TRBV28 and TRBJ1-5; no clear D. The CDR3 loop spans 15 amino acids. Per the germline V gene, CDR1 is MDHEN and CDR2 is SYDVKM. The germline V and J ends were trimmed by 6 bases and 7 bases, with 19 bases remaining between them. Here the CDR3 reads CASSPPEGAMQPQHF. The CDR3 DNA sequence: TGTGCCAGCAGCCCACCTGAGGGTGCGATGCAGCCCCAGCATTTT. The full variable domain, its missing parts supplied by reference TRBV28 and TRBJ1-5, is DVKVTQSSRYLVKRTGEKVFLECVQDMDHENMFWYRQDPGLGLRLIYFSYDVKMKEKGDIPEGYSVSREKKERFSLILESASTNQTSMYLCASSPPEGAMQPQHFGDGTRLSIL.

The V gene is TRBV5-1, the J gene TRBJ2-5; possibly TRBD1 or TRBD2 for D (5 bases each). CDR3 length equals 16 residues. Trimming took off 2 bases at V and 1 base at J, with 15 bases between the two ends. Germline values: CDR1 SGHRS, CDR2 YFSETQ. CDR3 sequence reads: CASSLPGRVGQETQYF. CDR3 nucleotide sequence: TGCGCCAGCAGCTTACCAGGGCGGGTGGGCCAAGAGACCCAGTACTTC.

The gene calls are TRBV28 and TRBJ2-7; no firm D call. Germline V gene data show CDR1 as MDHEN and CDR2 as SYDVKM. V was cut by 6 bases and J by 3 bases, with 6 bases left in between. CDR3 size: 11 residues. CDR3 coding DNA: TGTGCCAGCAGGACCCTCTACGAGCAGTACTTC. Its translation: CASRTLYEQYF.

The chain has TRBV25-1 and TRBJ1-4; possible D gene TRBD1, 6 bases. The V gene's germline CDR1 is MGHDK and CDR2 SYGVNS. This CDR3 has 17 amino acids. V gave up 3 bases and J gave up 2 bases, with 16 bases separating them. This chain's CDR3 is CASSEWATGGTNEKLFF. CDR3 coding DNA: TGTGCCAGCAGTGAGTGGGCCACCGGGGGCACTAATGAAAAACTGTTTTTT.

The chain carries TRBV7-8 and TRBJ2-7; 7 nucleotides line up with TRBD2. The J segment lost 12 bases and the V segment lost 5 bases, leaving 10 bases of the junction unmatched. CDR3 length: 12 residues. Germline V gene data show CDR1 as SGHVS and CDR2 as FQNEAQ. CDR3 sequence: CASSLGGGDRYF. CDR3 coding DNA: TGTGCCAGCAGCCTAGGTGGGGGGGACCGGTACTTC.

In this sample, this clone turned up once. The chain is built from TRBV7-3 and TRBJ2-3; no reliable D call. The CDR3 consists of 12 residues. With 8 bases removed from V and 4 bases from J, the gap between germline ends came to 10 bases. Germline CDR1 and CDR2: SGHTA and FQGTGA. The DNA for the CDR3 is TGTGCCAGCGGGCCGGCCGCAGATACGCAGTATTTT. Amino acid sequence: CASGPAADTQYF.

V and J are TRBV18 and TRBJ2-7; 7 bases align to TRBD2. V lost 0 bases and J lost 7; bases outside the gene matches: 12. CDR1 and CDR2 from the germline V gene are KGHSH and LQKENI. The CDR3 contains 16 residues. CDR3 sequence reads: CASSPPGGRGSGEQYF. In nucleotides, the CDR3 is TGTGCCAGCTCACCACCGGGCGGGAGAGGATCCGGTGAGCAGTACTTC. Together with reference TRBV18 and TRBJ2-7, the CDR3 gives the full variable domain: NAGVMQNPRHLVRRRGQEARLRCSPMKGHSHVYWYRQLPEEGLKFMVYLQKENIIDESGMPKERFSAEFPKEGPSILRIQQVVRGDSAAYFCASSPPGGRGSGEQYFGPGTRLTVT.

The V gene is TRBV28, the J gene TRBJ1-2; TRBD1 aligns across 9 bases. The V and J ends lost 4 bases and 7 bases, in that order; junction bases with no gene match: 13. The CDR3 extends over 16 amino acids. Germline assignment: CDR1 MDHEN and CDR2 SYDVKM. The CDR3 nucleotides are TGTGCCAGCAGTTCCCCCGTCGAACAGGGGGCGTTTGGCTACACCTTC. Protein: CASSSPVEQGAFGYTF.

This chain uses TRBV5-8 with TRBJ2-7, with 7 nucleotides matching TRBD1. This CDR3 has 13 residues. Germline CDR1 is SGHTS and CDR2 is YDEGEE. With 5 bases clipped from V and 4 bases from J, the junction kept 6 bases outside the gene matches. Written as DNA, the CDR3 is TGTGCCAGCAGAATGACAGGGTTATACGAGCAGTACTTC. Its protein is CASRMTGLYEQYF. The variable domain in full, with the rest retrieved from reference TRBV5-8 and TRBJ2-7, is EAGVTQSPTHLIKTRGQQATLRCSPISGHTSVYWYQQALGLGLQFLLWYDEGEERNRGNFPPRFSGRQFPNYSSELNVNALELEDSALYLCASRMTGLYEQYFGPGTRLTVT.

The chain combines TRBV29-1 with TRBJ2-1, with D possibly TRBD1 on 5 matching bases. Germline lookup yields CDR1 SQVTM and CDR2 ANQGSEA. V lost 1 base, J lost 7 bases, and 11 bases lay in between. The CDR3 has 13 amino acids. The CDR3 here is CSVEGAGYNEQFF. The CDR3 nucleotides read TGCAGCGTTGAAGGGGCAGGGTATAATGAGCAGTTCTTC.

The V gene is TRBV30, the J gene TRBJ1-2; D call uncertain. This CDR3 is built from 16 residues. Per the germline V gene, CDR1 is GTSNPN and CDR2 is SVGIG (reference sequence). V was shortened by 5 bases and J by 4 bases, with 23 bases between the two germline ends. The CDR3, as DNA: TGTGCCTGGGCCAACCGGACCGCTTCGGTAAGCTATGGCTACACCTTC. Translated, it gives CAWANRTASVSYGYTF.

V gene TRBV6-1 combines with J gene TRBJ1-2; TRBD1 is a possible D gene (5 bases). CDR1 MNHNS and CDR2 SASEGT come from the germline V gene. This CDR3 is built from 15 residues. V was trimmed by 5 bases and J by 3 bases, leaving 16 bases between them. The CDR3 loop reads CASSNAGTGYYGYTF. For the CDR3, the DNA is TGTGCCAGCAGTAACGCCGGGACGGGCTACTATGGCTACACCTTC.

This clone was observed a single time. This sequence joins TRBV5-1 and TRBJ2-3; 7 nucleotides agree with TRBD2. The V gene end was trimmed by 4 bases and the J gene end by 1 base; junction bases not matched to a gene: 9. CDR3 length: 16 amino acids. CDR1 and CDR2 from the germline V gene are SGHRS and YFSETQ. DNA for the CDR3: TGCGCCAGCAGCAGCAATCTGGCGGGGGGCACAGATACGCAGTATTTT. As protein: CASSSNLAGGTDTQYF.

The chain employs TRBV5-1 and TRBJ2-7; possibly TRBD2 for D (5 bases). The CDR3 has 13 residues. Germline V gives CDR1 SGHRS, CDR2 YFSETQ. V lost 4 bases and J lost 5, with 13 bases in between. The CDR3 spells CASSNEPGNEQYF. CDR3 nucleotide sequence: TGCGCCAGCAGCAATGAACCGGGGAACGAGCAGTACTTC.